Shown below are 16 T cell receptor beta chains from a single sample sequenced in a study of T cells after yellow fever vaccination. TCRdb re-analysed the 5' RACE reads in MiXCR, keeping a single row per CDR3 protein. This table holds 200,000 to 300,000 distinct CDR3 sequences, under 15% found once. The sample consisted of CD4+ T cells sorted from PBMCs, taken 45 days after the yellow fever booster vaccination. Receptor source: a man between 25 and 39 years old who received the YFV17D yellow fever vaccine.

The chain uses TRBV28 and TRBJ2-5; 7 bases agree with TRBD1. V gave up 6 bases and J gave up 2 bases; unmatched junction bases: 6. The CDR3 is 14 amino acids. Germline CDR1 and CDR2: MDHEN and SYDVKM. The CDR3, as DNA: TGTGCCAGCAGCAACCCGGGACAGCAAGAGACCCAGTACTTC. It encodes CASSNPGQQETQYF.

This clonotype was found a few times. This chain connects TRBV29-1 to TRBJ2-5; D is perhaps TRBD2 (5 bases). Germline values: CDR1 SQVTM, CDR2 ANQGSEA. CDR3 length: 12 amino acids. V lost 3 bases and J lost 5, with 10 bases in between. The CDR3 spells CSVDEGPETQYF. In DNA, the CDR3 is TGCAGCGTTGACGAGGGTCCGGAGACCCAGTACTTC. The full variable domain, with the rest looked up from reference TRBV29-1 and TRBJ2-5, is SAVISQKPSRDICQRGTSLTIQCQVDSQVTMMFWYRQQPGQSLTLIATANQGSEATYESGFVIDKFPISRPNLTFSTLTVSNMSPEDSSIYLCSVDEGPETQYFGPGTRLLVL.

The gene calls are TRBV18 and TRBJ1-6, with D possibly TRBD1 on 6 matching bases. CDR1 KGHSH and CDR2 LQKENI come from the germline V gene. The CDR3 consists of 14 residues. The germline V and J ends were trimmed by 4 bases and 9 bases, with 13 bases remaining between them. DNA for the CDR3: TGTGCCAGCTCACAGATCGGCAGGGGTTCACCCCTCCACTTT. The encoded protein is CASSQIGRGSPLHF.

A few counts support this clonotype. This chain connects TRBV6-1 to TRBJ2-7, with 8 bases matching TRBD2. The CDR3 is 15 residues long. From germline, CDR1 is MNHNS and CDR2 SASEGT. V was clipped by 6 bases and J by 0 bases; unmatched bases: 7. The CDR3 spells CASSHTGGSSYEQYF. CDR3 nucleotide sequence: TGTGCCAGCAGCCATACGGGGGGGAGCTCCTACGAGCAGTACTTC.

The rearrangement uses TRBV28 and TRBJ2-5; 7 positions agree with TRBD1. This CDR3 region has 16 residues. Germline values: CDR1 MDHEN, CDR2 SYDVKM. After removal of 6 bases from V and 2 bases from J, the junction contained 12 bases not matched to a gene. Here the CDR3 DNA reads TGTGCCAGCAGCCTCACAGGGGACCTGGGGCAAGAGACCCAGTACTTC. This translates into CASSLTGDLGQETQYF.

CDR3 in amino acids: CASSRSGRARYEQYF. The CDR3 coding sequence is TGTGCCAGCAGCCGTAGCGGGAGGGCCCGCTACGAGCAGTACTTC. The chain is built from TRBV11-2 and TRBJ2-7, with 11 bases fitting TRBD2. Germline CDR1 and CDR2: SGHAT and FQNNGV. The length of the CDR3 is 15 residues. The ends lost 5 bases at V and 3 bases at J; junction bases unmatched: 6.

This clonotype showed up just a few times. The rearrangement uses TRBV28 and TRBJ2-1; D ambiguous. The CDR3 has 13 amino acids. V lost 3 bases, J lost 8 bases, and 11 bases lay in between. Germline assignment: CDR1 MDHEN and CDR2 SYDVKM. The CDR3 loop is CASSLLLDHEQFF. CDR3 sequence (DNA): TGTGCCAGCAGTTTGCTGCTAGACCATGAGCAGTTCTTC. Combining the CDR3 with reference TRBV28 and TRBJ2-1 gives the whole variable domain DVKVTQSSRYLVKRTGEKVFLECVQDMDHENMFWYRQDPGLGLRLIYFSYDVKMKEKGDIPEGYSVSREKKERFSLILESASTNQTSMYLCASSLLLDHEQFFGPGTRLTVL.

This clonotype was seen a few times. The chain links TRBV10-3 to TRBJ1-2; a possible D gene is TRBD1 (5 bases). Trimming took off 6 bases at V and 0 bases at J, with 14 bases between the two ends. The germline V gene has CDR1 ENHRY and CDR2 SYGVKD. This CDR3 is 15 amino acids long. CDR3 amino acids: CAISGGTAANYGYTF. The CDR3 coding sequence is TGTGCCATCAGCGGGGGGACCGCCGCTAACTATGGCTACACCTTC.

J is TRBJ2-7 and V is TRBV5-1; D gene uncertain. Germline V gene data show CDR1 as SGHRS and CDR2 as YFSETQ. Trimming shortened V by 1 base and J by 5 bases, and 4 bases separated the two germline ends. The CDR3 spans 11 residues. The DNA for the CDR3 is TGCGCCAGCAGCTTGACGGACGAGCAGTACTTC. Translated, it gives CASSLTDEQYF.

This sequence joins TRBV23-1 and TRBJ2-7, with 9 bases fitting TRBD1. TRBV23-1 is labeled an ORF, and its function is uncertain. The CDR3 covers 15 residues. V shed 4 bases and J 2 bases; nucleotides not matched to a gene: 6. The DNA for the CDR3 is TGCGCCAGCAGTCGAGGGACAGGGCCGCCCTACGAGCAGTACTTC. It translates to CASSRGTGPPYEQYF.

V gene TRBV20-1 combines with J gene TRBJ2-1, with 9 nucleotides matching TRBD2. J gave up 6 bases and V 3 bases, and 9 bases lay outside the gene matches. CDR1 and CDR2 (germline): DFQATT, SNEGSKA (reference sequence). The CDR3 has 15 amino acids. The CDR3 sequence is CSASPSGRQLNEQFF. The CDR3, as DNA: TGCAGTGCTAGTCCCAGCGGGAGGCAACTCAATGAGCAGTTCTTC.

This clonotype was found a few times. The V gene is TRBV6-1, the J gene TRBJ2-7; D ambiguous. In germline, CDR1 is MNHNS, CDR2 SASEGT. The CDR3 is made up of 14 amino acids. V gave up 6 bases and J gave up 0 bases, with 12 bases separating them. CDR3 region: CASSPDARSYEQYF. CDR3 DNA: TGTGCCAGCAGCCCCGACGCCCGCTCCTACGAGCAGTACTTC.

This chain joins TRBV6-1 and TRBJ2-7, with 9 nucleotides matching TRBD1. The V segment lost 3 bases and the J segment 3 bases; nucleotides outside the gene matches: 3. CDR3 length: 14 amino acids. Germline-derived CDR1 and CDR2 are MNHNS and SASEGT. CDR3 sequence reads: CASSDGQGLYEQYF. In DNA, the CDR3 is TGTGCCAGCAGTGACGGACAGGGGCTCTACGAGCAGTACTTC.

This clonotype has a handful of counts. This CDR3 is CASRSTGTSGISDTQYF. In nucleotides, the CDR3 is TGTGCCAGCAGGTCTACCGGGACTAGCGGGATCTCAGATACGCAGTATTTT. V gene TRBV7-3 combines with J gene TRBJ2-3; 13 nucleotides align to TRBD2. The CDR3 length is 17 residues. V lost 6 bases, J lost 4 bases, and 10 bases stayed unmatched. The germline CDR1 and CDR2 sequences are SGHTA and FQGTGA. The variable domain in full, with the rest retrieved from reference TRBV7-3 and TRBJ2-3, is GAGVSQTPSNKVTEKGKYVELRCDPISGHTALYWYRQSLGQGPEFLIYFQGTGAADDSGLPNDRFFAVRPEGSVSTLKIQRTERGDSAVYLCASRSTGTSGISDTQYFGPGTRLTVL.

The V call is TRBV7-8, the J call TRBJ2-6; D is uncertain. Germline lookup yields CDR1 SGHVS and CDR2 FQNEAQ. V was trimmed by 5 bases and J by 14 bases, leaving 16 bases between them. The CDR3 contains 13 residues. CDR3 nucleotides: TGTGCCAGCAGCCGTGACTCCCTCGCCTTCCTGACTTTC. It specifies CASSRDSLAFLTF.

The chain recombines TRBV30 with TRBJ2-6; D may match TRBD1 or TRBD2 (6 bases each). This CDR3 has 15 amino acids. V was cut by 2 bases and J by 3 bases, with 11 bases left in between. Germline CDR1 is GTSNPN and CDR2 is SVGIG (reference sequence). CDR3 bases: TGTGCCTGGAGTCTGGGGGGCGGTGGGGCCAACGTCCTGACTTTC. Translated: CAWSLGGGGANVLTF. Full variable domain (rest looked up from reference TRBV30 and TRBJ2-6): SQTIHQWPATLVQPVGSPLSLECTVEGTSNPNLYWYRQAAGRGLQLLFYSVGIGQISSEVPQNLSASRPQDRQFILSSKKLLLSDSGFYLCAWSLGGGGANVLTFGAGSRLTVL.